This TCR beta chain comes out of a study of cytomegalovirus exposure and HLA in healthy donors. Regarding the study as a whole: Reportedly, cytomegalovirus status was diagnosed with high sensitivity and specificity. Researchers counted around 170 TCR beta chains as cytomegalovirus-associated.

The CDR3 is 14 residues long. V lost 6 bases to trimming and J lost 7 bases; unmatched junction nucleotides: 6. The germline V gene encodes CDR1 MNHEY and CDR2 SMNVEV (reference sequence). Donors consisted of healthy bone marrow donors. PCR involved 60 Vbeta and 13 Jbeta primers. Sequencing used immunoSEQ multiplex PCR; TCRdb keeps in-frame clones, though not all of them. This table has tens of thousands of clones, about 81% appearing once. This clone appeared once. The antigen is undetermined. This chain links TRBV27 with TRBJ2-1, with TRBD2 matching over 10 bases. Input material: PBMCs. This TCR derives from a man aged 18 to 29 in good health and CMV-seronegative. The CDR3 nucleotides are TGTGCCAGCAGGGCGACTAGCGGGCCAAATGAGCAGTTCTTC. Translating gives CASRATSGPNEQFF.